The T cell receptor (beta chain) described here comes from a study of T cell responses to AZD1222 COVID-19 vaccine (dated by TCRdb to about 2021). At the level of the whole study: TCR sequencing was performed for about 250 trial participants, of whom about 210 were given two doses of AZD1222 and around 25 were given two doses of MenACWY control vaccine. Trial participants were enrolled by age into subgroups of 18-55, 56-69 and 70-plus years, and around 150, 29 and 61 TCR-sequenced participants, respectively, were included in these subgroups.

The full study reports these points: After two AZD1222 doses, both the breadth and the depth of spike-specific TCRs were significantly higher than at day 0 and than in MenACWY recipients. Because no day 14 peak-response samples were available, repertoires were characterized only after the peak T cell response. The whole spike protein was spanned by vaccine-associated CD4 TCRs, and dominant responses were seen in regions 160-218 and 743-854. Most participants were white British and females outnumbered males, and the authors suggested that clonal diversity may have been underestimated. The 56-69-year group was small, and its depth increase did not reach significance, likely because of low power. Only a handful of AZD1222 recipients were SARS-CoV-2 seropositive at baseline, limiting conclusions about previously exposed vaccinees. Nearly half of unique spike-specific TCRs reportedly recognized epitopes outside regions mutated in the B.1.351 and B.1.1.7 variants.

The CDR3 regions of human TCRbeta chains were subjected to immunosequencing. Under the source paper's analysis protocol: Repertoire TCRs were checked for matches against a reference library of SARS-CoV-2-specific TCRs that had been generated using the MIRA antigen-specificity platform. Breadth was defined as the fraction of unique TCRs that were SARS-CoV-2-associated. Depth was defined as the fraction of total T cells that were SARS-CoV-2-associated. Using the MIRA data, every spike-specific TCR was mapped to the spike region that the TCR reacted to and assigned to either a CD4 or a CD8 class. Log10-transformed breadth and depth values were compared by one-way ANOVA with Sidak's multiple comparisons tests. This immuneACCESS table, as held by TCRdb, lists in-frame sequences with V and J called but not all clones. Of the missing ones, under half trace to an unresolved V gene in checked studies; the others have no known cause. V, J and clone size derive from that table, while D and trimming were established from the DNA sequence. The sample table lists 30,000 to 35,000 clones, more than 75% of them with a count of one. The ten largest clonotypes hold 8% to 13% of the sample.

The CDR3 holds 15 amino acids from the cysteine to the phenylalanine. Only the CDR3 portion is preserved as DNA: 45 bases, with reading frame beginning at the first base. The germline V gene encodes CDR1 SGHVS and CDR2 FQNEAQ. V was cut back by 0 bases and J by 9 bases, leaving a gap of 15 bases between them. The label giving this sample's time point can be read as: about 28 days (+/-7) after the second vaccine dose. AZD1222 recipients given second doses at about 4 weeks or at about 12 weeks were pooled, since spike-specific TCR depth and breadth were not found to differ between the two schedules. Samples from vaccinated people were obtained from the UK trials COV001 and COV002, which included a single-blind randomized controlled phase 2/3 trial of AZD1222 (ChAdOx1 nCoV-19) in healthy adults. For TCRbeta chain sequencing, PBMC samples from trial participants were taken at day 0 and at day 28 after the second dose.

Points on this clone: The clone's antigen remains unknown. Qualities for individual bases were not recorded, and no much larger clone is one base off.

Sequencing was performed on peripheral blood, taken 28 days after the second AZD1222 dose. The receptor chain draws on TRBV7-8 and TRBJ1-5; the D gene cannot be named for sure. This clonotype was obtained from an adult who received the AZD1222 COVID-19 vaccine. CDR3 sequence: CASSLAAQWERPQHF. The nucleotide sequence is TGTGCCAGCAGCTTAGCGGCACAGTGGGAGCGGCCCCAGCATTTT. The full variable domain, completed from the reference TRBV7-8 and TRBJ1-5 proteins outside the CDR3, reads GAGVSQSPRYKVAKRGQDVALRCDPISGHVSLFWYQQALGQGPEFLTYFQNEAQLDKSGLPSDRFFAERPEGSVSTLKIQRTQQEDSAVYLCASSLAAQWERPQHFGDGTRLSIL.